These T cell receptor beta chains were read from a single sample in a study of T cells in Graves' hyperthyroidism and ophthalmopathy. TCRdb recomputed calls from the multiplex PCR reads with MiXCR, one row per CDR3 protein. Among 800,000 or so distinct CDR3 sequences listed, 38% were seen once. Sequencing used blood. These TCRs come from a man aged 18-30 years with Graves' hyperthyroidism. Both conserved end residues are part of each CDR3. D genes are given only for firm matches. Size is omitted from some rows. Given values are once, few, many or a class for expanded clones.

J gene	D gene	clone size	V gene	CDR3 DNA	CDR3 protein
TRBJ1-3	-	many	TRBV9	TGTGCCAGCAGCGTAGAGGGCAACTCTGGAAACACCATATATTTT	CASSVEGNSGNTIYF
TRBJ2-6	-	-	TRBV2	TGTGCCAACCTATCGGCCCTCTCTGGGGCCAACGTCCTGACTTTC	CANLSALSGANVLTF
TRBJ1-3	-	many	TRBV29-1	TGCAGCGTTGGGGGCGCGGACGACTCTGGAAACACCATATATTTT	CSVGGADDSGNTIYF
TRBJ1-1	TRBD1	many	TRBV10-3	TGTGCCATCAGTTGGACAGGGGACGCACTGAACACTGAAGCTTTCTTT	CAISWTGDALNTEAFF
TRBJ1-2	-	many	TRBV15	TGTGCCACCCGCCAAGAGGGCCTCAAGGGCTACACCTTC	CATRQEGLKGYTF
TRBJ2-5	TRBD1	-	TRBV9	TGTGCCAGCAGCTTAAGCGTGGGACAGCAAGAGACCCAGTACTTC	CASSLSVGQQETQYF
TRBJ1-5	-	many	TRBV6-5	TGTGCCAGCAGTTACACCCTCAATCAGCCCCAGCATTTT	CASSYTLNQPQHF
TRBJ2-5	TRBD2	few	TRBV6-6	TGTGCCAGCAGTTACTCGAGGACTAGCGGCGGGGAGACCCAGTACTTC	CASSYSRTSGGETQYF
TRBJ1-2	TRBD1	once	TRBV10-3	TGTGCCACCGGGACAGGGGGCCATGGCTACACCTTC	CATGTGGHGYTF
TRBJ2-2	-	many	TRBV2	TGTGCCAGCAGTGAGGACTCCTCGGCCGGGGAGCTGTTTTTT	CASSEDSSAGELFF
TRBJ2-7	TRBD2	few	TRBV14	TGTGCCAGCAGCCAAGTTACTAGCGGCTCCTACGAGCAGTACTTC	CASSQVTSGSYEQYF
TRBJ1-2	-	-	TRBV20-1	TGCAGTGCTAGACCCCCCGGACAGCCCTATGGCTACACCTTC	CSARPPGQPYGYTF
TRBJ2-3	-	-	TRBV5-1	TGCGCCAGCAAGGGTCTAGCAGGCACAGATACGCAGTATTTT	CASKGLAGTDTQYF
TRBJ1-2	TRBD1	-	TRBV24-1	TGTGCCACCTCGGACAGGGACAACTATGGCTACACCTTC	CATSDRDNYGYTF
TRBJ2-5	-	few	TRBV2	TGTGCCACCCAGGAGGACGGGGACTCTCCGGAGACCCAGTACTTC	CATQEDGDSPETQYF
TRBJ1-6	-	few	TRBV4-1	TGCGCCAGCAGCCAAGGTCCGGGGGGCGTTGGGAATTCACCCCTCCACTTT	CASSQGPGGVGNSPLHF
TRBJ1-3	-	many	TRBV29-1	TGCAGCGTTGAGGAGGACAACTCTGGAAACACCATATATTTT	CSVEEDNSGNTIYF
TRBJ2-5	-	many	TRBV25-1	TGTGCCAGACAAAGGGATATTGAGACCCAGTACTTC	CARQRDIETQYF
TRBJ2-7	-	-	TRBV19	TGTGCCAGTAGTCCAACAGAGGACTACGAGCAGTACTTC	CASSPTEDYEQYF
TRBJ2-7	-	-	TRBV6-2/TRBV6-3	TGTGCCAGCAGTTACTCGGGAAGCTACTACGAGCAGTACTTC	CASSYSGSYYEQYF
TRBJ1-4	-	few	TRBV20-1	TGCAGTGCTAGGGCCGCGGAGGCGGTGACTAATGAAAAACTGTTTTTT	CSARAAEAVTNEKLFF
TRBJ2-7	-	many	TRBV15	TGTGCCACCAGCACTCGACACCGCCGGGACGAGCAGTACTTC	CATSTRHRRDEQYF
TRBJ2-6	TRBD1	once	TRBV7-9	TGTGCCAGCAGCTTAGCGGGGGACAGGGCGGCTGGGGCCAACGTCCTGACTTTC	CASSLAGDRAAGANVLTF
TRBJ1-2	-	few	TRBV12-3/TRBV12-4	TGTGCCAGCAGTAAGGTTTGGGGTGGCTACACCTTC	CASSKVWGGYTF
TRBJ2-6	TRBD1	-	TRBV9	TGTGCCAGCAGCTCGGACAGGGGCTCTGGGGCCAACGTCCTGACTTTC	CASSSDRGSGANVLTF
TRBJ2-2	-	-	TRBV12-3/TRBV12-4	TGTGCCAGCAGCTCGGGGCTGAACACGAAGAACACCGGGGAGCTGTTTTTT	CASSSGLNTKNTGELFF
TRBJ1-1	-	few	TRBV5-1	TGCGCCAGCAGCTTACAGGGTTCGGTAACTGAAGCTTTCTTT	CASSLQGSVTEAFF
TRBJ1-1	-	-	TRBV25-1	TGTGCCAGCATCTTCGGGGCGAGCACTGAAGCTTTCTTT	CASIFGASTEAFF
TRBJ1-3	-	-	TRBV20-1	TGCAGTGCTTCCTGGACAGGAAACACCATATATTTT	CSASWTGNTIYF